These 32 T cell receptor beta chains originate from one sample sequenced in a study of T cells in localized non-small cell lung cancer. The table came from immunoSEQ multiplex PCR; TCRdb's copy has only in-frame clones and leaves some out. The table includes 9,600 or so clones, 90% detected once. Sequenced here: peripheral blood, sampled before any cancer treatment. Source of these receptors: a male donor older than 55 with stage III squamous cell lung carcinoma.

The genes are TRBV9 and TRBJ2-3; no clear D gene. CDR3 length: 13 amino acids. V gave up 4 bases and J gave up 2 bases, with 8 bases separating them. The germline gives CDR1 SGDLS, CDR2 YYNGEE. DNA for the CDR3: TGTGCCAGCAGCAAGGAATACACAGATACGCAGTATTTT. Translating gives CASSKEYTDTQYF.

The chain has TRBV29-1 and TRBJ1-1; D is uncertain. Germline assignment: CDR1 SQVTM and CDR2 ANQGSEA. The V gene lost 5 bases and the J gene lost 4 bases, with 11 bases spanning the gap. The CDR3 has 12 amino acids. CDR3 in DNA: TGCAGCGTTAACAGAGAGGGCACTGAAGCTTTCTTT. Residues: CSVNREGTEAFF.

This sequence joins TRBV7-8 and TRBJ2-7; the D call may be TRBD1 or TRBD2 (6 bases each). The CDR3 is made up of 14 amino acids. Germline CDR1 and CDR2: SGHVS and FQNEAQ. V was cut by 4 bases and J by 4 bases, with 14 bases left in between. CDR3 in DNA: TGTGCCAGCAGCTCCGACGGGGGCGGTTACGAGCAGTACTTC. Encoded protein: CASSSDGGGYEQYF. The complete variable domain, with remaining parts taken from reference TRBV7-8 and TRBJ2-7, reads GAGVSQSPRYKVAKRGQDVALRCDPISGHVSLFWYQQALGQGPEFLTYFQNEAQLDKSGLPSDRFFAERPEGSVSTLKIQRTQQEDSAVYLCASSSDGGGYEQYFGPGTRLTVT.

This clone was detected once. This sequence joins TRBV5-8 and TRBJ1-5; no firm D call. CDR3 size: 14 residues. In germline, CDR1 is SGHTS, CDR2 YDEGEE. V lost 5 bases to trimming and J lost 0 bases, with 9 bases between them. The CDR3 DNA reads TGTGCCAGCAGAAGGAGGTTTAGCAATCAGCCCCAGCATTTT. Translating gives CASRRRFSNQPQHF.

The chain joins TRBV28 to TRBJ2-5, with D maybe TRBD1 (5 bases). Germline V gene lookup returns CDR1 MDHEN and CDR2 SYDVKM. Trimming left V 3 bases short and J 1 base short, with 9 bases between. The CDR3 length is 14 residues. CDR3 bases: TGTGCCAGCAGTTTCAGGGCAGTCCAAGAGACCCAGTACTTC. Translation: CASSFRAVQETQYF.

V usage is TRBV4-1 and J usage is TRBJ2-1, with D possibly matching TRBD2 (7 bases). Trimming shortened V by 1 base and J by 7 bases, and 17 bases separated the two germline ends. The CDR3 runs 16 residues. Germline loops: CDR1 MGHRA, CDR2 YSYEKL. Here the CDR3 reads CASSQGGGPGVNEQFF. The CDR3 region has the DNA TGCGCCAGCAGCCAAGGGGGGGGGCCGGGGGTTAATGAGCAGTTCTTC.

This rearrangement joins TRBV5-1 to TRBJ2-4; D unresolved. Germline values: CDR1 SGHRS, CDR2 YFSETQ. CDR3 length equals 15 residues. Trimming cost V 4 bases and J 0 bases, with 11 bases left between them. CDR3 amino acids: CASSLEGLAKNIQYF. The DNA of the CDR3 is TGCGCCAGCAGCCTTGAAGGGTTAGCCAAAAACATTCAGTACTTC.

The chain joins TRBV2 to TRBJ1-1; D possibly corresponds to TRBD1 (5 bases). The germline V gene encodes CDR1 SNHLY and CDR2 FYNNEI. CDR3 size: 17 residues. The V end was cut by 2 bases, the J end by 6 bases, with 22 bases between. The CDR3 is CASSERYGGMPGPEAFF. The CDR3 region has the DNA TGTGCCAGCAGTGAAAGGTACGGGGGGATGCCGGGACCTGAAGCTTTCTTT.

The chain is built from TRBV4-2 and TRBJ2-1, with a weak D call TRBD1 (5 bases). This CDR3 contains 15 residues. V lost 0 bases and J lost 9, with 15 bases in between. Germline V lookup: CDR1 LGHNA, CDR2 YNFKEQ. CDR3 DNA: TGTGCCAGCAGCCAAGAGTTGCAGGGTGCTGTTGAGCAGTTCTTC. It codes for CASSQELQGAVEQFF.

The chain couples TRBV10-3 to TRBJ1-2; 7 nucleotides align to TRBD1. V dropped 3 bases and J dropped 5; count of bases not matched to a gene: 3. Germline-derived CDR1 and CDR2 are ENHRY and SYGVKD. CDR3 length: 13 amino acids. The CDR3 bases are TGTGCCATCAGTGATGGACAGGATTATGGCTACACCTTC. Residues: CAISDGQDYGYTF.

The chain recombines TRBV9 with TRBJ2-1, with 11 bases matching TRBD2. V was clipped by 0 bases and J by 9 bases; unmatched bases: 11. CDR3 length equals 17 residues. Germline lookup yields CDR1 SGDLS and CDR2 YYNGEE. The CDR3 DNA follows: TGTGCCAGCAGCGTAGGTAGCGGGGGGGCTGAGTTTGGTGAGCAGTTCTTC. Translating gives CASSVGSGGAEFGEQFF.

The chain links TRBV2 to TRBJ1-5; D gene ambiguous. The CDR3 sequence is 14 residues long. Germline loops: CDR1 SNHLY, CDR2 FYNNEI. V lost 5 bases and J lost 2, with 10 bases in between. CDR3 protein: CASSLRQGNQPQHF. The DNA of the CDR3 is TGTGCCAGCAGTTTGAGACAAGGCAATCAGCCCCAGCATTTT.

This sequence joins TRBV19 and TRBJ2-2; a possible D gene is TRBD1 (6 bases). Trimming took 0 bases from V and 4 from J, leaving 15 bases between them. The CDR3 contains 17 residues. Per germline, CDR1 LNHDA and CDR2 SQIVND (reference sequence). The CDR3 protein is CASSIDPRGAVTGELFF. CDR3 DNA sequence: TGTGCCAGTAGTATAGACCCCAGGGGAGCGGTCACCGGGGAGCTGTTTTTT.

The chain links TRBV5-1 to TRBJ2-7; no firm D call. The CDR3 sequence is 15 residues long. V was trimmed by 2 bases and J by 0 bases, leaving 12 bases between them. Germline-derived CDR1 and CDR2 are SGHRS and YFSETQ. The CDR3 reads CASSLGHSFSYEQYF. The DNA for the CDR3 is TGCGCCAGCAGCTTAGGTCACAGCTTCTCCTACGAGCAGTACTTC.

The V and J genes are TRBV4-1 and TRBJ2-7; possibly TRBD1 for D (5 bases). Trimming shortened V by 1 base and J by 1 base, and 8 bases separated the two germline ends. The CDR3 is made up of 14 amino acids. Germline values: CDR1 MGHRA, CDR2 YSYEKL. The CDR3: CASSQADSSYEQYF. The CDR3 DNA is TGCGCCAGCAGCCAAGCCGACAGTTCCTACGAGCAGTACTTC.

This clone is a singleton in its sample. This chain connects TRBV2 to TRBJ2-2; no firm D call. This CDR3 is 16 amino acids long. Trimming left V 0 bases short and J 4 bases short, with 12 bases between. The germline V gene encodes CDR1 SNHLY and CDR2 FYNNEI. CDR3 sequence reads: CASSEAPWAATGELFF. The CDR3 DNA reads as TGTGCCAGCAGTGAAGCCCCCTGGGCGGCCACCGGGGAGCTGTTTTTT.

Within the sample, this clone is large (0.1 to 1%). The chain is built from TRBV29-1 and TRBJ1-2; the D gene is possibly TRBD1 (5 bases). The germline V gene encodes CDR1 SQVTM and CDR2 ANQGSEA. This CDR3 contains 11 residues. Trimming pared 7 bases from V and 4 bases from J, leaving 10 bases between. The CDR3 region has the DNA TGCAGCGGAGACAGTAGCTATGGCTACACCTTC. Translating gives CSGDSSYGYTF.

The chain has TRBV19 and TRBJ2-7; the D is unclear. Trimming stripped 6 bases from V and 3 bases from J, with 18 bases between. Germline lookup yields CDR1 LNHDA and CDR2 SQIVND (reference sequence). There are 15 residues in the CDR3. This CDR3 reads CASSPGPALIYEQYF. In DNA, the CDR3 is TGTGCCAGTAGCCCCGGGCCAGCCCTAATCTACGAGCAGTACTTC.

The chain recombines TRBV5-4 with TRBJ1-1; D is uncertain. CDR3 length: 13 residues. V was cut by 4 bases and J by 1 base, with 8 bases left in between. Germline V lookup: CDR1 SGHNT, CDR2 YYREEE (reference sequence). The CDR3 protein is CASSRVENTEAFF. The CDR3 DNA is TGTGCCAGCAGCCGAGTAGAGAACACTGAAGCTTTCTTT.

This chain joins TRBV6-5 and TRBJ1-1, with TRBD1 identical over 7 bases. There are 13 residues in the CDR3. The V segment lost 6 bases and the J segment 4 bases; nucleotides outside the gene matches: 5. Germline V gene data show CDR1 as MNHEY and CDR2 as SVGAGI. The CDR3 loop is CASSLDRATEAFF. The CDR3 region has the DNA TGTGCCAGCAGCCTCGACAGGGCCACTGAAGCTTTCTTT.

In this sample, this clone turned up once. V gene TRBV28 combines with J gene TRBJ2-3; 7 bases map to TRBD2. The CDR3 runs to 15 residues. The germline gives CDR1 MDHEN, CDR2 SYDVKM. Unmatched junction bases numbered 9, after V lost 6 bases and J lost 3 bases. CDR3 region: CASRAHGRGTDTQYF. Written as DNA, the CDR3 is TGTGCCAGCAGGGCTCATGGGCGGGGGACAGATACGCAGTATTTT.

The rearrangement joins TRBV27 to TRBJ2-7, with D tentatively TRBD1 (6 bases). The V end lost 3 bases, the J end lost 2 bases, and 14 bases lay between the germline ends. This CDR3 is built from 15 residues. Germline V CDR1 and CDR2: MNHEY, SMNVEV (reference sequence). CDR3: CASSFIGTPTYEQYF. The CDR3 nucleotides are TGTGCCAGCAGTTTCATCGGGACACCAACCTACGAGCAGTACTTC.

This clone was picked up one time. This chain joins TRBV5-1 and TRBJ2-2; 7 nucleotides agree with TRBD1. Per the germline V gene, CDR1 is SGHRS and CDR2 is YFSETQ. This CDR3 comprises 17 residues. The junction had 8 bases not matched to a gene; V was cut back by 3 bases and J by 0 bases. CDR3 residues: CASSSLNGQANTGELFF. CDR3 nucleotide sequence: TGCGCCAGCAGCTCGTTAAACGGACAGGCGAACACCGGGGAGCTGTTTTTT.

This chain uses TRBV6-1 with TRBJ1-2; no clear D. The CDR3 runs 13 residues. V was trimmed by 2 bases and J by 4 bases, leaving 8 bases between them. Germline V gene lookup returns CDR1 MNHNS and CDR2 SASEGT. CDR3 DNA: TGTGCCAGCAGTGAACGGCAAACCTATGGCTACACCTTC. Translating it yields CASSERQTYGYTF.

The CDR3 reads CASSKERQGARMDTEAFF. In DNA form, the CDR3 reads TGCGCCAGCAGCAAGGAAAGGCAGGGGGCGCGGATGGACACTGAAGCTTTCTTT. This chain uses TRBV5-1 with TRBJ1-1, with TRBD1 matching over 8 bases. The V segment lost 4 bases and the J segment 3 bases; nucleotides outside the gene matches: 17. The CDR3 contains 18 residues. The germline CDR1 and CDR2 sequences are SGHRS and YFSETQ.

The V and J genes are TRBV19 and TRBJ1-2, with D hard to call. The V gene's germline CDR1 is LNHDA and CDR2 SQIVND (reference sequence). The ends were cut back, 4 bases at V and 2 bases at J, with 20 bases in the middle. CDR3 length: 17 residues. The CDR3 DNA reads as TGTGCCAGTAGTAGGGAGGGCGGGCTAGGGCCCAACTATGGCTACACCTTC. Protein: CASSREGGLGPNYGYTF.

The CDR3 coding sequence is TGTGCCAGCAGCCAAAATCGGAGGGGTTCCTCCTACGAGCAGTACTTC. Amino acid sequence: CASSQNRRGSSYEQYF. The rearrangement links TRBV4-2 to TRBJ2-7; D may be TRBD2 (6 bases). V lost 2 bases and J lost 0, with 14 bases in between. The CDR3 runs 16 residues. Looked up from germline, CDR1 is LGHNA and CDR2 is YNFKEQ.

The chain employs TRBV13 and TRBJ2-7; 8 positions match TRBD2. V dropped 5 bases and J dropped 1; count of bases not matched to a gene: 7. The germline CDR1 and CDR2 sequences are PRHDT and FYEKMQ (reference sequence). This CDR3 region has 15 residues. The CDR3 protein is CASSPRGENSYEQYF. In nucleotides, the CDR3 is TGTGCCAGCAGCCCGCGGGGGGAGAATTCCTACGAGCAGTACTTC.

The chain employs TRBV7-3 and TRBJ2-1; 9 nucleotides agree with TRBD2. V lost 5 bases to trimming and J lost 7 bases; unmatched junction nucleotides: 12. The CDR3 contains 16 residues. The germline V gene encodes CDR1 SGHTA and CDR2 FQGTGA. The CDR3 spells CASSPRRGGAGNEQFF. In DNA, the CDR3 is TGTGCCAGCAGCCCCCGTCGCGGGGGGGCCGGGAATGAGCAGTTCTTC.

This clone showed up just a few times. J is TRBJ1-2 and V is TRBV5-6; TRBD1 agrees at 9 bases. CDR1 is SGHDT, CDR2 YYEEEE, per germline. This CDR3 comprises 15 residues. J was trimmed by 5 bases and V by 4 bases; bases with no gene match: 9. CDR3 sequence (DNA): TGTGCCAGCAGCCCCGGGACAGGGATTGAATATGGCTACACCTTC. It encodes CASSPGTGIEYGYTF.

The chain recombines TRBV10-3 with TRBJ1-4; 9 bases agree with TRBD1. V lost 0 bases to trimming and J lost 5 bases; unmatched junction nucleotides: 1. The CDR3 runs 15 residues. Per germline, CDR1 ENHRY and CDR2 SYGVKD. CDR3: CAISESGTGNEKLFF. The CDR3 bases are TGTGCCATCAGTGAGTCTGGGACAGGGAATGAAAAACTGTTTTTT.

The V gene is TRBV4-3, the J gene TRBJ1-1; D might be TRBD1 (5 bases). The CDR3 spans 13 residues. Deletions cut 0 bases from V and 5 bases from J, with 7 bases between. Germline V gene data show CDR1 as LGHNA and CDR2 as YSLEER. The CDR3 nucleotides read TGCGCCAGCAGCCAAGATCGGGGGACTGAAGCTTTCTTT. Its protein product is CASSQDRGTEAFF.